The next 13 T cell receptor beta chains were all read from a single sample in a study of blood T cell repertoires in COVID-19. TCRdb keeps only in-frame clones here, not all; method: immunoSEQ multiplex PCR. The sample holds 270,000 or so clones, more than 65% seen once. What was sequenced was peripheral blood. These receptors were collected from a woman aged 18-35 years with acute or convalescent COVID-19.

The chain links TRBV7-8 to TRBJ1-2; TRBD1 aligns across 9 bases. Germline CDR1 SGHVS, CDR2 FQNEAQ. The CDR3 loop spans 14 amino acids. Trimming removed 5 bases from V and 8 bases from J; junction bases left unmatched: 9. The CDR3 loop reads CASSLEYRGHGYTF. The CDR3 region has the DNA TGTGCCAGCAGCCTCGAGTACAGGGGGCACGGCTACACCTTC.

This clone is a singleton in its sample. The rearrangement links TRBV2 to TRBJ2-7; 9 bases line up with TRBD1. V lost 8 bases, J lost 2 bases, and 13 bases stayed unmatched. CDR3 length equals 16 residues. Per the germline V gene, CDR1 is SNHLY and CDR2 is FYNNEI. In DNA, the CDR3 is TGTGCCAGCTTAATCCCCTCCGGGACAGGGACCTACGAGCAGTACTTC. It yields the protein CASLIPSGTGTYEQYF.

The chain has TRBV7-2 and TRBJ1-6, with D possibly being TRBD1 (5 bases). The CDR3 sequence is 14 residues long. With 0 bases removed from V and 10 bases from J, the gap between germline ends came to 10 bases. Looked up from germline, CDR1 is SGHTA and CDR2 is FQGNSA. The CDR3 is CASSLAGGNSPLHF. In DNA, the CDR3 is TGTGCCAGCAGCTTAGCGGGGGGGAACTCACCCCTCCACTTT.

As for this clone: This sample also contains other DNA sequences that code for the same CDR3. The J gene is TRBJ2-2, the V gene TRBV28, with 10 bases matching TRBD2. Germline CDR1 MDHEN, CDR2 SYDVKM. The CDR3 has 16 amino acids. The V gene end was trimmed by 5 bases and the J gene end by 4 bases; junction bases not matched to a gene: 7. As DNA, the CDR3 is TGTGCCAGCAGTCTATTATTAGCGGGAGGCACCGGGGAGCTGTTTTTT. Translation: CASSLLLAGGTGELFF.

Many counts were recorded for this clone. The chain links TRBV24-1 to TRBJ2-3; 8 bases are a match to TRBD2. CDR1 and CDR2 from the germline V gene are KGHDR and SFDVKD. V lost 9 bases to trimming and J lost 0 bases; unmatched junction nucleotides: 7. The CDR3 spans 15 residues. Here the CDR3 DNA reads TGTGCCACCTGCCCGTCTAGCGGGAGCACAGATACGCAGTATTTT. Translating it yields CATCPSSGSTDTQYF.

The chain employs TRBV27 and TRBJ2-7; a possible D gene is TRBD2 (6 bases). Germline V CDR1 and CDR2: MNHEY, SMNVEV (reference sequence). CDR3 length equals 15 residues. V was trimmed by 3 bases and J by 6 bases, leaving 18 bases between them. The CDR3 loop is CASSFRDSMMGEQYF. CDR3 coding DNA: TGTGCCAGCAGTTTCCGGGACTCTATGATGGGCGAGCAGTACTTC.

The chain carries TRBV6-6 and TRBJ1-5; D is unclear. Germline loops: CDR1 MNHNY, CDR2 SVGAGI (reference sequence). The CDR3 is made up of 12 amino acids. Trimming cost V 7 bases and J 9 bases, with 13 bases left between them. Here the CDR3 reads CASNRESGPQHF. The CDR3 DNA reads as TGTGCCAGCAATAGAGAATCAGGGCCCCAGCATTTT.

The genes are TRBV7-2 and TRBJ1-1, with D possibly TRBD1 on 5 matching bases. V lost 1 base, J lost 5 bases, and 11 bases lay in between. Germline V lookup: CDR1 SGHTA, CDR2 FQGNSA. This CDR3 comprises 14 residues. The CDR3 bases are TGTGCCAGCAGCTTAGTTTCGGGGGAAACTGAAGCTTTCTTT. Protein sequence: CASSLVSGETEAFF.

The rearrangement joins TRBV6-2 or TRBV6-3 to TRBJ2-7; D remains unclear. Germline CDR1 reads MNHEY; CDR2 reads SVGEGT. The V and J ends lost 6 bases and 1 base respectively, with 16 bases between them. This CDR3 is 15 amino acids long. The CDR3 here is CASSRPVVESYEQYF. Here the CDR3 DNA reads TGTGCCAGCAGCCGCCCGGTAGTTGAGTCCTACGAGCAGTACTTC.

The rearrangement uses TRBV7-2 and TRBJ2-3, with a tentative D call TRBD2 (6 bases). The ends were cut back, 2 bases at V and 8 bases at J, with 17 bases in the middle. CDR3 size: 15 residues. CDR1 and CDR2 from the germline V gene are SGHTA and FQGNSA. Written as DNA, the CDR3 is TGTGCCAGCAGCTTATCGGCGGGGCCAGGAGGTACGCAGTATTTT. It codes for CASSLSAGPGGTQYF.

The chain has TRBV30 and TRBJ2-1; 9 bases agree with TRBD1. V lost 5 bases, J lost 6 bases, and 8 bases stayed unmatched. The CDR3 length is 14 residues. CDR1 is GTSNPN, CDR2 SVGIG, per germline (reference sequence). The DNA for the CDR3 is TGTGCCTGGGACCGGGACAGGGAAATCAATGAGCAGTTCTTC. Translation: CAWDRDREINEQFF.

CDR3 bases: TGTGCCAGCAGTTACGGGGCGGAATCAGGTAATGAGCAGTTCTTC. Its protein product is CASSYGAESGNEQFF. The chain joins TRBV6-5 to TRBJ2-1, with D possibly matching TRBD1 (5 bases). This CDR3 has 15 amino acids. Trimming took 2 bases from V and 7 from J, leaving 15 bases between them. CDR1 and CDR2 from the germline V gene are MNHEY and SVGAGI.

This chain connects TRBV7-9 to TRBJ2-7, with D possibly matching TRBD1 (5 bases). The V gene lost 5 bases and the J gene lost 4 bases, with 12 bases spanning the gap. Germline CDR1 reads SEHNR; CDR2 reads FQNEAQ (reference sequence). The length of the CDR3 is 13 residues. CDR3 in amino acids: CASSATARYEQYF. DNA for the CDR3: TGTGCCAGCAGCGCGACAGCTAGATACGAGCAGTACTTC. Complete variable domain (other parts from reference TRBV7-9 and TRBJ2-7): DTGVSQNPRHKITKRGQNVTFRCDPISEHNRLYWYRQTLGQGPEFLTYFQNEAQLEKSRLLSDRFSAERPKGSFSTLEIQRTEQGDSAMYLCASSATARYEQYFGPGTRLTVT.